This passage covers 9 T cell receptor beta chains from one sample sequenced in a study of T-cell memory formation after mild COVID-19. TCRdb independently ran MiXCR on the 5' RACE reads; one entry per CDR3 protein. The sample yields 400,000 to 550,000 distinct CDR3 sequences, approximately 23% seen once. The sequenced sample consisted of PBMCs or a T cell subset sorted from them (not recorded which). The receptors shown here come from an adult woman who had mild COVID-19 (a few samples of this study predate the infection). Cell type and time point are not known.

In its sample, this clonotype was seen a few times. V and J are TRBV5-6 and TRBJ2-1, with 15 bases fitting TRBD2. This CDR3 has 17 residues. Germline V gives CDR1 SGHDT, CDR2 YYEEEE. The V and J ends lost 4 bases and 8 bases, in that order; junction bases with no gene match: 10. Here the CDR3 reads CASSRTSGGVTGDEQFF. Written as DNA, the CDR3 is TGTGCCAGCAGCAGGACTAGCGGGGGGGTCACCGGCGATGAGCAGTTCTTC. Based on the CDR3 plus reference TRBV5-6 and TRBJ2-1, the full variable domain is DAGVTQSPTHLIKTRGQQVTLRCSPKSGHDTVSWYQQALGQGPQFIFQYYEEEERQRGNFPDRFSGHQFPNYSSELNVNALLLGDSALYLCASSRTSGGVTGDEQFFGPGTRLTVL.

The rearrangement links TRBV18 to TRBJ1-4; a possible D gene is TRBD1 (5 bases). This CDR3 comprises 15 residues. Germline assignment: CDR1 KGHSH and CDR2 LQKENI. V lost 3 bases and J lost 7, with 15 bases in between. The CDR3 DNA reads TGTGCCAGCTCACCTCCGGGGGAGAGGGCTGAAAAACTGTTTTTT. Translating it yields CASSPPGERAEKLFF.

This clonotype has only a few counts. The gene calls are TRBV24-1 and TRBJ2-1, with TRBD1 matching 9 bases. The junction had 10 bases not matched to a gene; V was cut back by 3 bases and J by 8 bases. This CDR3 is 16 amino acids long. Germline CDR1 is KGHDR and CDR2 is SFDVKD. The CDR3 DNA is TGTGCCACCAGTGATCCACCGGGACAGGGTTTCGATGAGCAGTTCTTC. Amino acid sequence: CATSDPPGQGFDEQFF.

The gene calls are TRBV5-1 and TRBJ2-1, with 9 bases aligning to TRBD1. Germline assignment: CDR1 SGHRS and CDR2 YFSETQ. The CDR3 has 19 amino acids. Trimming at V came to 4 bases and at J to 1 base, leaving 15 bases not matched to a gene. In DNA, the CDR3 is TGCGCCAGCAGCGCCTACCGGGACAGGGACATAAGATCCTACAATGAGCAGTTCTTC. Translated: CASSAYRDRDIRSYNEQFF.

This clonotype was recorded a few times. The chain is built from TRBV5-5 and TRBJ2-7; a possible D gene is TRBD2 (6 bases). This CDR3 has 15 residues. The germline V gene has CDR1 SGHKS and CDR2 YYEKEE (reference sequence). V shed 1 base and J shed 0 bases, with 11 bases lying between them. CDR3 sequence (DNA): TGTGCCAGCAGCTTGAGCCGGGGGAGCTCCTACGAGCAGTACTTC. It yields the protein CASSLSRGSSYEQYF.

This clonotype was seen a few times. The chain recombines TRBV2 with TRBJ1-1, with unresolved D. Trimming left V 4 bases short and J 11 bases short, with 11 bases between. Looked up from germline, CDR1 is SNHLY and CDR2 is FYNNEI. The length of the CDR3 is 11 residues. The DNA for the CDR3 is TGTGCCAGCAGTGGATACGTGGGGGCTTTCTTT. Translating gives CASSGYVGAFF.

This rearrangement joins TRBV3-1 to TRBJ2-3, with D possibly being TRBD1 or TRBD2 (5 bases each). The CDR3 runs to 16 residues. V lost 8 bases and J 5 bases, leaving 23 bases between the germline ends. CDR1 and CDR2 from the germline V gene are LGHDT and YNNKEL (reference sequence). This chain's CDR3 is CASSWWGTPTGDTQYF. In DNA form, the CDR3 reads TGTGCCAGCTCTTGGTGGGGGACCCCAACAGGAGATACGCAGTATTTT.

The chain couples TRBV20-1 to TRBJ2-7; no clear D. V lost 6 bases, J lost 2 bases, and 14 bases lay in between. CDR1 DFQATT and CDR2 SNEGSKA come from the germline V gene (reference sequence). This CDR3 contains 13 residues. The CDR3 is CSASDKRAYEQYF. CDR3 sequence (DNA): TGCAGTGCCTCCGACAAGAGAGCCTACGAGCAGTACTTC.

The chain combines TRBV12-3 or TRBV12-4 with TRBJ1-1; D is possibly TRBD1 (5 bases). The CDR3 extends over 13 amino acids. V was cut by 6 bases and J by 11 bases, with 19 bases left in between. The CDR3 here is CASSPGVPRVAFF. CDR3 bases: TGTGCCAGCAGCCCGGGGGTCCCCAGGGTGGCTTTCTTT.